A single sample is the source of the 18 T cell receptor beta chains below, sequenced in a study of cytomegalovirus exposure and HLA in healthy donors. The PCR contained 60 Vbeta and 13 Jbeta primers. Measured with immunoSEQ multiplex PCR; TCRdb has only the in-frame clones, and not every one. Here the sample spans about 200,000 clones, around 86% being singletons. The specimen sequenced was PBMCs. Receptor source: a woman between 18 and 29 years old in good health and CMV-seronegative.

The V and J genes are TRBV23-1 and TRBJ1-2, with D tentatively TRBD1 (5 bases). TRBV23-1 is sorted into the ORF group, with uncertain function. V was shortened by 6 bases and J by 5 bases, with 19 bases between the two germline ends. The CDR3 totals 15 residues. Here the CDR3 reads CASRLRTPRGYGYTF. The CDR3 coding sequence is TGCGCCAGCAGACTCCGGACTCCTCGGGGGTATGGCTACACCTTC.

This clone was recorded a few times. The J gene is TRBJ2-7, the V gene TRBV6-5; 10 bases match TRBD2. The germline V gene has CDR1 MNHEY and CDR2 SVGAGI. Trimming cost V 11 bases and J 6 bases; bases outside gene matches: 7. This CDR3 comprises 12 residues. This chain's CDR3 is CAASGGAVEQYF. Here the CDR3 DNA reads TGTGCCGCAAGCGGGGGGGCGGTCGAGCAGTACTTC.

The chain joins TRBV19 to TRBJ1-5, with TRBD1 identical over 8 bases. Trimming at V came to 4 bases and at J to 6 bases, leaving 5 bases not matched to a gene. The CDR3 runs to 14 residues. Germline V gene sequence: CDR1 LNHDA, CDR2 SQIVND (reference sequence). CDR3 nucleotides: TGTGCCAGTAGTAACGTGGACAGGGTTCAGCCCCAGCATTTT. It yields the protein CASSNVDRVQPQHF.

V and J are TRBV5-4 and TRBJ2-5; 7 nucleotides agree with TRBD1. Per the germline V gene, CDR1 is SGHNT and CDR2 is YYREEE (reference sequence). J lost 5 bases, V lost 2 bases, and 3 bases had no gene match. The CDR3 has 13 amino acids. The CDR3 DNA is TGTGCCAGCAGCTTATCACAGGGGGAGACCCAGTACTTC. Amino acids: CASSLSQGETQYF.

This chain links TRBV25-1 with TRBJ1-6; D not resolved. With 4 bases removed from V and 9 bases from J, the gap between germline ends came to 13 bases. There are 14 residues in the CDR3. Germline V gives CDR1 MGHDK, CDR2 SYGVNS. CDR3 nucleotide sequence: TGTGCCAGCAGTGCCCCACGGAGATCTTCACCCCTCCACTTT. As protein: CASSAPRRSSPLHF.

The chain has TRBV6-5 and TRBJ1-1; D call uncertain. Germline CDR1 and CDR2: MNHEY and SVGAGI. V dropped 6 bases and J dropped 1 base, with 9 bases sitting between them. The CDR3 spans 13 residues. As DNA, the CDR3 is TGTGCCAGCAGCCGACTCAGGAACACTGAAGCTTTCTTT. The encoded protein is CASSRLRNTEAFF.

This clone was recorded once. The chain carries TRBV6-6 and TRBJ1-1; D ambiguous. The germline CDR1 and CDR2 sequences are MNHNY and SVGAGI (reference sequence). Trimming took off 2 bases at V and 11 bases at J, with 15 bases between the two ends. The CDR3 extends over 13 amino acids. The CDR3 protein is CASSYVGSFGAFF. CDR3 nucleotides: TGTGCCAGCAGTTACGTGGGGAGTTTTGGGGCTTTCTTT.

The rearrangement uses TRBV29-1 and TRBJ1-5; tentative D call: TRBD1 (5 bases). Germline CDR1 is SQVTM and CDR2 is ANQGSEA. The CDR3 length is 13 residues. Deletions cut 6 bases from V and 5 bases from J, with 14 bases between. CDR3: CSVGPGADQPQHF. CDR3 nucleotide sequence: TGCAGCGTCGGCCCTGGGGCCGATCAGCCCCAGCATTTT. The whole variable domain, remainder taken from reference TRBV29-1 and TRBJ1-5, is SAVISQKPSRDICQRGTSLTIQCQVDSQVTMMFWYRQQPGQSLTLIATANQGSEATYESGFVIDKFPISRPNLTFSTLTVSNMSPEDSSIYLCSVGPGADQPQHFGDGTRLSIL.

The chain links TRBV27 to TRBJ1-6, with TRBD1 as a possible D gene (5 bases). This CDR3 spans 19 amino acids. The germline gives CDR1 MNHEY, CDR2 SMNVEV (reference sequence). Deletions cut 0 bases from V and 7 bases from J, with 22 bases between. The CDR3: CASSLSWVAGGAGNSPLHF. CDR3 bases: TGTGCCAGCAGTTTATCTTGGGTTGCCGGGGGTGCAGGAAATTCACCCCTCCACTTT.

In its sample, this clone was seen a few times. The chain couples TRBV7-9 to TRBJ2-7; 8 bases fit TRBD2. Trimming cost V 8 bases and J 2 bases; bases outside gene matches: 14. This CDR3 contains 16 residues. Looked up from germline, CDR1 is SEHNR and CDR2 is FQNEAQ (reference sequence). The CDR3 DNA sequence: TGTGCCAGCCTGCCCTCGGGGGGGCGCATGACCTACGAGCAGTACTTC. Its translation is CASLPSGGRMTYEQYF. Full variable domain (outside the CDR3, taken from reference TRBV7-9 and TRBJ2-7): DTGVSQNPRHKITKRGQNVTFRCDPISEHNRLYWYRQTLGQGPEFLTYFQNEAQLEKSRLLSDRFSAERPKGSFSTLEIQRTEQGDSAMYLCASLPSGGRMTYEQYFGPGTRLTVT.

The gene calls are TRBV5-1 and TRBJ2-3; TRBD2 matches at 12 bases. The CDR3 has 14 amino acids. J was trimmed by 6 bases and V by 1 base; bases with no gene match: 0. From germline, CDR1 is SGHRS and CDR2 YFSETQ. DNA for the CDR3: TGCGCCAGCAGCTTGACTAGCGGGAGGGATACGCAGTATTTT. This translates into CASSLTSGRDTQYF.

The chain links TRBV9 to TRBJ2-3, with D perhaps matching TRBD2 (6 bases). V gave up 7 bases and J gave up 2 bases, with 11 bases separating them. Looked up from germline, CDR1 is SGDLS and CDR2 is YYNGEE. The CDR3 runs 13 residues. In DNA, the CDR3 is TGTGCCAGCCCGCCGGGGGTCACAGATACGCAGTATTTT. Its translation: CASPPGVTDTQYF. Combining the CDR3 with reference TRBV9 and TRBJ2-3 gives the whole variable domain DSGVTQTPKHLITATGQRVTLRCSPRSGDLSVYWYQQSLDQGLQFLIQYYNGEERAKGNILERFSAQQFPDLHSELNLSSLELGDSALYFCASPPGVTDTQYFGPGTRLTVL.

CDR3 amino acids: CASSFGTSGSTDTQYF. CDR3 coding DNA: TGTGCCAGCAGCTTCGGGACTAGTGGATCAACAGATACGCAGTATTTT. V usage is TRBV9 and J usage is TRBJ2-3; 8 positions match TRBD2. Germline CDR1 reads SGDLS; CDR2 reads YYNGEE. The ends lost 4 bases at V and 3 bases at J; junction bases unmatched: 10. The CDR3 totals 16 residues.

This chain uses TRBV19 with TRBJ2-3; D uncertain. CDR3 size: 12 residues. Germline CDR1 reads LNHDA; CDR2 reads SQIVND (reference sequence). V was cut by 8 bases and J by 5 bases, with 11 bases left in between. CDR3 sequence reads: CASFSYGDTQYF. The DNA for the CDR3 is TGTGCCAGTTTCTCCTATGGAGATACGCAGTATTTT.

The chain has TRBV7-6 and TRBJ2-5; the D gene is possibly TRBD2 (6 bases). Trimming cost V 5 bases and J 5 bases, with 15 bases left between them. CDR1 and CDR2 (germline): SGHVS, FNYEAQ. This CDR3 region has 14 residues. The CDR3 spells CASSMLGTWETQYF. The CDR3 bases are TGTGCCAGCAGCATGCTGGGGACTTGGGAGACCCAGTACTTC.

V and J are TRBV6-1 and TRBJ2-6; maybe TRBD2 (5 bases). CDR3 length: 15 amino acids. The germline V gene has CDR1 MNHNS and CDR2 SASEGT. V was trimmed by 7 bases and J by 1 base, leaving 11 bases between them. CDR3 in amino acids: CASTRSGSGANVLTF. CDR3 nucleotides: TGTGCCAGCACCCGTTCGGGGTCTGGGGCCAACGTCCTGACTTTC.

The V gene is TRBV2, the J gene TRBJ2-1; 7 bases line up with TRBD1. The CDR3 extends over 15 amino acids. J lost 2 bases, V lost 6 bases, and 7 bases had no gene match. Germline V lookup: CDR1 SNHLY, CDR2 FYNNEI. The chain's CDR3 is CASSHPGTAYNEQFF. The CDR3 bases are TGTGCCAGCAGCCACCCCGGGACAGCCTACAATGAGCAGTTCTTC.

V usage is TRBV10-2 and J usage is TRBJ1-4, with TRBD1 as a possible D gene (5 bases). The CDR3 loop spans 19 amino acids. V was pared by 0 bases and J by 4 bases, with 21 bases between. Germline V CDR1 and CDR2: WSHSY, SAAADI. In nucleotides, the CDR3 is TGCGCCAGCAGTGAGTCGAGGTGGCAGGGATTTCCTTTTAATGAAAAACTGTTTTTT. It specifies CASSESRWQGFPFNEKLFF.